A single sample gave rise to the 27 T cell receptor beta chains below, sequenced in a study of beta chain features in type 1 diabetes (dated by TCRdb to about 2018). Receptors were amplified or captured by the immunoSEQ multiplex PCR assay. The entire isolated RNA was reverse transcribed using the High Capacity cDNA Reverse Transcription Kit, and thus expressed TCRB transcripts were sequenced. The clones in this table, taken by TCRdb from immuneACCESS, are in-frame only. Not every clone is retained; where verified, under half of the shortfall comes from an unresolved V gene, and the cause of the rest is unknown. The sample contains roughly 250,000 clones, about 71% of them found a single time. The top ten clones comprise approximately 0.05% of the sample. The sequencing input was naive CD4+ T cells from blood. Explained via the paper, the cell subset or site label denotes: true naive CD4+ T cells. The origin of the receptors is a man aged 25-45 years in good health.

The DNA of the CDR3 is TGTGCCAGCAGCTTAATAGCAGCGAACACTGAAGCTTTCTTT. It encodes CASSLIAANTEAFF. V and J are TRBV7-9 and TRBJ1-1; D uncertain. Germline-derived CDR1 and CDR2 are SEHNR and FQNEAQ (reference sequence). This CDR3 is built from 14 residues. Trimming shortened V by 2 bases and J by 1 base, and 8 bases separated the two germline ends.

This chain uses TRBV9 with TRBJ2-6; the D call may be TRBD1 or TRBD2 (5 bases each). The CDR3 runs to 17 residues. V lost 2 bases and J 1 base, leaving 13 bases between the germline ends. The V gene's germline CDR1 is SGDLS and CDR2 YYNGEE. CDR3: CASSVLPGPSGANVLTF. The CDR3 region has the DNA TGTGCCAGCAGCGTCCTACCGGGGCCTTCTGGGGCCAACGTCCTGACTTTC.

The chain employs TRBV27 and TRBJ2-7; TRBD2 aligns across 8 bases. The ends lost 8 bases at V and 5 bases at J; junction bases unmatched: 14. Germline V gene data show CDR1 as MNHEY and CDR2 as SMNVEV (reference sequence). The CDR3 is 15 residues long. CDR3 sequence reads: CASCPGTRIRDEQYF. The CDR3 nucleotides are TGTGCCAGCTGCCCCGGGACTAGGATCAGGGACGAGCAGTACTTC.

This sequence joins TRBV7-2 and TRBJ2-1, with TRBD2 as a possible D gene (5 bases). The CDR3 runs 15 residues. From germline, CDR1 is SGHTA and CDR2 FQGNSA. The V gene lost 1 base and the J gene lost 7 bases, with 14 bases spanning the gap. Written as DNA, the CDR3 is TGTGCCAGCAGCTTAGGCTGGGGAGCGAGTAATGAGCAGTTCTTC. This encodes CASSLGWGASNEQFF.

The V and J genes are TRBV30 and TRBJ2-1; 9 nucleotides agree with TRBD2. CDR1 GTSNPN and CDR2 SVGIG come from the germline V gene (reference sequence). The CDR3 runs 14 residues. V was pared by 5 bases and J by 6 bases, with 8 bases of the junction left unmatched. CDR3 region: CAWVGTSRVNEQFF. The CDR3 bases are TGTGCCTGGGTCGGGACTAGCCGTGTCAATGAGCAGTTCTTC.

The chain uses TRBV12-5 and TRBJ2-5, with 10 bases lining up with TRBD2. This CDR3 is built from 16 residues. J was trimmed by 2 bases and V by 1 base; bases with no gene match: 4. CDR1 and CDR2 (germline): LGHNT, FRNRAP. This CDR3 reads CASGLGTSGGQETQYF. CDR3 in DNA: TGTGCTAGTGGTTTGGGGACTAGCGGAGGGCAAGAGACCCAGTACTTC. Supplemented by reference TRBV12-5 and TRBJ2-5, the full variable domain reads DARVTQTPRHKVTEMGQEVTMRCQPILGHNTVFWYRQTMMQGLELLAYFRNRAPLDDSGMPKDRFSAEMPDATLATLKIQPSEPRDSAVYFCASGLGTSGGQETQYFGPGTRLLVL.

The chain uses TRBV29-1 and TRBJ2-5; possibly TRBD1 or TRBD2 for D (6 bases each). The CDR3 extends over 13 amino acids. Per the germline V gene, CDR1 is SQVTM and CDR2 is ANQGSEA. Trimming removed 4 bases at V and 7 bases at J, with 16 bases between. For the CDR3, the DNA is TGCAGCGTTGTACGGGGGCCTAAGACGACCCAGTACTTC. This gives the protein CSVVRGPKTTQYF.

CDR3 coding DNA: TGTGCCTGGAGTAAGGGCGCAGGCCAGGATGAGCAGTTCTTC. Translation: CAWSKGAGQDEQFF. This chain connects TRBV30 to TRBJ2-1; no clear D. This CDR3 region has 14 residues. Germline loops: CDR1 GTSNPN, CDR2 SVGIG (reference sequence). Trimming left V 2 bases short and J 8 bases short, with 16 bases between.

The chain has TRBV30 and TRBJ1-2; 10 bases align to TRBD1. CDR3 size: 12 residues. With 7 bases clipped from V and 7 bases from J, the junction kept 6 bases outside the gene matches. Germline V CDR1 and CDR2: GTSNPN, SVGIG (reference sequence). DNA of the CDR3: TGTGCCTCAAGCCGGGACAGGGGTGGCTACACCTTC. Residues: CASSRDRGGYTF.

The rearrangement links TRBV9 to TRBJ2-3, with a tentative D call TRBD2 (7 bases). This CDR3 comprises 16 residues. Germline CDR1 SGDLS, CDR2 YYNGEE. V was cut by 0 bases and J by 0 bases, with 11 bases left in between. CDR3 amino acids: CASSVEAGASTDTQYF. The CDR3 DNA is TGTGCCAGCAGCGTAGAGGCGGGGGCAAGCACAGATACGCAGTATTTT.

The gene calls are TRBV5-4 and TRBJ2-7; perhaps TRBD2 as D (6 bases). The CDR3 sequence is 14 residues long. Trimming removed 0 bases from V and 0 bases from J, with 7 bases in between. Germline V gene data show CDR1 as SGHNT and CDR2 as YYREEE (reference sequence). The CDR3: CASSLDSGSYEQYF. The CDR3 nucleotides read TGTGCCAGCAGCTTGGATAGCGGCTCCTACGAGCAGTACTTC.

This CDR3 reads CASSTRVKHKSSYNEQFF. Written as DNA, the CDR3 is TGTGCCAGCAGCACCAGGGTCAAGCATAAGAGCTCCTACAATGAGCAGTTCTTC. J is TRBJ2-1 and V is TRBV11-2; D possibly corresponds to TRBD1 (5 bases). CDR1 is SGHAT, CDR2 FQNNGV, per germline. The CDR3 has 18 residues. V was pared by 5 bases and J by 0 bases, with 20 bases between.

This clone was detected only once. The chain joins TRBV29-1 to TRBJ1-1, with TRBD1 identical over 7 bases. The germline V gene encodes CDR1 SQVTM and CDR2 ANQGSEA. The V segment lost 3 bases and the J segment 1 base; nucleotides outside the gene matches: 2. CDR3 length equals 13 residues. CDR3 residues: CSVDRGPNTEAFF. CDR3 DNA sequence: TGCAGCGTTGATAGGGGGCCGAACACTGAAGCTTTCTTT.

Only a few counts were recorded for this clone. CDR3: CSVRHSGNTIYF. In nucleotides, the CDR3 is TGCAGCGTAAGACACTCTGGAAACACCATATATTTT. V is TRBV29-1 and J is TRBJ1-3, with no clear D. Per the germline V gene, CDR1 is SQVTM and CDR2 is ANQGSEA. The V gene lost 6 bases and the J gene lost 0 bases, with 6 bases spanning the gap. There are 12 residues in the CDR3.

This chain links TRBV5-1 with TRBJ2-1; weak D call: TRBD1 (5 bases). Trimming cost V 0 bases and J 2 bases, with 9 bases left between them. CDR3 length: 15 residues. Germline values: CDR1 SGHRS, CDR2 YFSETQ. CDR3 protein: CASSLATETYNEQFF. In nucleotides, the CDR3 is TGCGCCAGCAGCTTGGCGACAGAAACCTACAATGAGCAGTTCTTC. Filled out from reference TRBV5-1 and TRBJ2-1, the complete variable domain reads KAGVTQTPRYLIKTRGQQVTLSCSPISGHRSVSWYQQTPGQGLQFLFEYFSETQRNKGNFPGRFSGRQFSNSRSEMNVSTLELGDSALYLCASSLATETYNEQFFGPGTRLTVL.

CDR3 in DNA: TGTGCCACCAGCAGAGATGGCGATGAGCAGTTCTTC. Protein sequence: CATSRDGDEQFF. The chain is built from TRBV15 and TRBJ2-1; D remains ambiguous. This CDR3 comprises 12 residues. V lost 0 bases and J lost 8, with 5 bases in between. Germline loops: CDR1 LNHNV, CDR2 YYDKDF (reference sequence). The full variable domain, rest sourced from reference TRBV15 and TRBJ2-1, is DAMVIQNPRYQVTQFGKPVTLSCSQTLNHNVMYWYQQKSSQAPKLLFHYYDKDFNNEADTPDNFQSRRPNTSFCFLDIRSPGLGDTAMYLCATSRDGDEQFFGPGTRLTVL.

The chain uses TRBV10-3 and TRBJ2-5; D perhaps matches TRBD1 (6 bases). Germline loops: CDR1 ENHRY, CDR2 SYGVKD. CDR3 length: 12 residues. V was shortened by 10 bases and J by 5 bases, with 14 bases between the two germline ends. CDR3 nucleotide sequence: TGTGCCAGCAGCCCAGGGGCTGAGACCCAGTACTTC. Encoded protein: CASSPGAETQYF.

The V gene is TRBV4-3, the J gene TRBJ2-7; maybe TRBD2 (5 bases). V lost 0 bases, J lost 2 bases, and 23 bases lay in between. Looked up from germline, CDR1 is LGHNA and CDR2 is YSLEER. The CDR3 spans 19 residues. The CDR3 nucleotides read TGCGCCAGCAGCCAAGATCAGTCGACTATGAGCGGCCGAGCCTACGAGCAGTACTTC. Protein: CASSQDQSTMSGRAYEQYF.

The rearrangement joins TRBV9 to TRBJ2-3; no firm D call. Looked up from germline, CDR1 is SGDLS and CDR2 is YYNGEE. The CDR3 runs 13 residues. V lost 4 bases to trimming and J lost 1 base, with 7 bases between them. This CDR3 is CASSLDRTDTQYF. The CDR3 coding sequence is TGTGCCAGCAGCCTTGACCGCACAGATACGCAGTATTTT.

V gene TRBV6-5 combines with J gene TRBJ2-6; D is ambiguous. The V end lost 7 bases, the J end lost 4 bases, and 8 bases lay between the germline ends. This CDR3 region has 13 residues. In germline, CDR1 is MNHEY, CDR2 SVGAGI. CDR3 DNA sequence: TGTGCCAGCAAGGCCTCGGGGGCCAACGTCCTGACTTTC. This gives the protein CASKASGANVLTF.

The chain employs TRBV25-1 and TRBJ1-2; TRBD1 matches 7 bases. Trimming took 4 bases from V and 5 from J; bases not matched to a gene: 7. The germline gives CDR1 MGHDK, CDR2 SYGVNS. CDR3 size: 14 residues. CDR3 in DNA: TGTGCCAGCAGTGTTGCGGGACAGCGATATGGCTACACCTTC. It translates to CASSVAGQRYGYTF.

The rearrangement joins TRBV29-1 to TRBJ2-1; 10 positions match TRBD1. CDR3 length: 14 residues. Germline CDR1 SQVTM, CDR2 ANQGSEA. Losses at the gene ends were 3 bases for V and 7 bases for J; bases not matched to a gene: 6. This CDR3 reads CSVDDRGLGNEQFF. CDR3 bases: TGCAGCGTTGATGACAGGGGGCTGGGGAATGAGCAGTTCTTC.

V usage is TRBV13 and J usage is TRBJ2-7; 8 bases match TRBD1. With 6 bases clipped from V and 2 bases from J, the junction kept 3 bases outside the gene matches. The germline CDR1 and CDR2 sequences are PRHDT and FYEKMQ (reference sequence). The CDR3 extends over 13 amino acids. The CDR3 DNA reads TGTGCCAGCAGGCGACAGGGGACCTACGAGCAGTACTTC. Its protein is CASRRQGTYEQYF.

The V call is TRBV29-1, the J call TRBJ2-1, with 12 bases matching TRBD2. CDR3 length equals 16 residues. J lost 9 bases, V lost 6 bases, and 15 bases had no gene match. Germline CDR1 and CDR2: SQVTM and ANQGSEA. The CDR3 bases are TGCAGCGTGGAGCTATGGACTAGCGGGATTAGGAGTGAGCAGTTCTTC. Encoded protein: CSVELWTSGIRSEQFF.

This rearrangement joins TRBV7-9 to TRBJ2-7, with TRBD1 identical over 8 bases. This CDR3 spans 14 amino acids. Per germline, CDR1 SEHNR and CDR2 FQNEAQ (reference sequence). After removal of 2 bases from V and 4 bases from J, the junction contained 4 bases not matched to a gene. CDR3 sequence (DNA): TGTGCCAGCAGCTTACAGGGGGCCAGGTACGAGCAGTACTTC. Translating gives CASSLQGARYEQYF.

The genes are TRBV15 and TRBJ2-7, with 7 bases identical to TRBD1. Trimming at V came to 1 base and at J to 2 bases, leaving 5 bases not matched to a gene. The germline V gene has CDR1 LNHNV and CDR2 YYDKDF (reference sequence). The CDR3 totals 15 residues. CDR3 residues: CATSRVAGGTYEQYF. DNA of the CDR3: TGTGCCACCAGCAGAGTAGCAGGGGGAACCTACGAGCAGTACTTC. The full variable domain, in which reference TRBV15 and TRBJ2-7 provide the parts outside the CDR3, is DAMVIQNPRYQVTQFGKPVTLSCSQTLNHNVMYWYQQKSSQAPKLLFHYYDKDFNNEADTPDNFQSRRPNTSFCFLDIRSPGLGDTAMYLCATSRVAGGTYEQYFGPGTRLTVT.

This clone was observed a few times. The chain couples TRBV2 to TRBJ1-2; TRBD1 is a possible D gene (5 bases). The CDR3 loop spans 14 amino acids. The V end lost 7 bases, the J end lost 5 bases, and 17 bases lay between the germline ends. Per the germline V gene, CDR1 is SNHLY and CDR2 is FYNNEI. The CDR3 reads CASIRPGGAYGYTF. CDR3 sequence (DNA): TGTGCCAGCATCCGCCCGGGGGGAGCTTATGGCTACACCTTC. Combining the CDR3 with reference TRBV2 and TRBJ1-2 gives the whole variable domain EPEVTQTPSHQVTQMGQEVILRCVPISNHLYFYWYRQILGQKVEFLVSFYNNEISEKSEIFDDQFSVERPDGSNFTLKIRSTKLEDSAMYFCASIRPGGAYGYTFGSGTRLTVV.